Listed below are T cell receptor beta chains from one sample, sequenced in a study of identical twins. TCRdb independently ran MiXCR on the 5' RACE reads; one entry per CDR3 protein. The data contain roughly 750,000 distinct CDR3 sequences, about 20% of them singletons. The sample was also linked to a second study, of T cells expressing NK-cell markers.

Material: PBMCs. These receptors were obtained from a young woman in good health. The CDR3 runs from the conserved cysteine through the conserved F or W. A D gene is named only where the DNA matches it firmly. Rows give clone size only sometimes, using once, few, many, or a class for an expanded clone.

J gene	clone size	D gene	V gene	CDR3 protein	CDR3 DNA
TRBJ2-7	few	-	TRBV12-3/TRBV12-4	CASSLALSNDEQYF	TGTGCCAGCAGTTTAGCGCTAAGTAACGACGAGCAGTACTTC
TRBJ1-1	many	-	TRBV12-3/TRBV12-4	CASSPRQGNTEAFF	TGTGCCAGCAGTCCGCGCCAGGGAAACACTGAAGCTTTCTTT
TRBJ2-2	-	-	TRBV14	CASSRRPDPSTGELFF	TGTGCCAGCAGCCGTCGACCTGACCCCAGCACCGGGGAGCTGTTTTTT
TRBJ2-1	-	TRBD2	TRBV6-5	CASSYSILADEDEQFF	TGTGCCAGCAGTTACTCGATTCTAGCGGATGAGGATGAGCAGTTCTTC
TRBJ2-5	-	-	TRBV15	CATSRDQGRRTQYF	TGTGCCACCAGCAGAGATCAAGGGAGGCGGACCCAGTACTTC
TRBJ2-7	-	-	TRBV7-9	CASSLAGVMGEQYF	TGTGCCAGCAGCTTAGCGGGAGTTATGGGCGAGCAGTACTTC
TRBJ2-5	many	-	TRBV29-1	CSVDEGRETQYF	TGCAGCGTTGATGAGGGGCGAGAGACCCAGTACTTC
TRBJ2-3	-	TRBD1	TRBV14	CASSQDHVDRGLLDTQYF	TGTGCCAGCAGCCAGGACCACGTGGACAGGGGGCTTCTCGATACGCAGTATTTT
TRBJ1-1	-	TRBD1	TRBV4-2	CASSRERQGPEAFF	TGTGCCAGCAGCCGGGAAAGACAGGGTCCTGAAGCTTTCTTT
TRBJ2-5	-	TRBD2	TRBV5-6	CASSKGLAGSRVTQYF	TGTGCCAGCAGCAAGGGACTAGCGGGGTCACGAGTGACCCAGTACTTC
TRBJ1-1	-	-	TRBV7-3	CASSLWTATEAFF	TGTGCCAGCAGCTTGTGGACAGCCACCGAAGCTTTCTTT
TRBJ2-2	-	TRBD2	TRBV10-3	CAIRAGANTGELFF	TGTGCCATCCGCGCGGGGGCGAACACCGGGGAGCTGTTTTTT
TRBJ1-5	few	-	TRBV12-3/TRBV12-4	CASSFRGGNQPQHF	TGTGCCAGCAGTTTTCGGGGCGGCAATCAGCCCCAGCATTTT
TRBJ1-6	-	-	TRBV27	CASTSPGTPVGPLHF	TGTGCCAGCACCTCACCCGGGACCCCGGTAGGACCCCTCCACTTT
TRBJ2-1	few	TRBD2	TRBV6-1	CASGSTSGGVSEQFF	TGTGCCAGCGGATCGACTAGCGGGGGGGTCAGTGAGCAGTTCTTC
TRBJ1-1	many	-	TRBV7-9	CASRDWGETRPAFF	TGTGCCAGCAGGGATTGGGGGGAGACACGGCCCGCTTTCTTT
TRBJ2-6	few	-	TRBV3-1	CASSYRTTNVLTF	TGTGCCAGCAGCTACCGGACAACAAACGTCCTGACTTTC
TRBJ1-2	many	-	TRBV20-1	CSAARDYGYTF	TGCAGTGCTGCCAGGGATTACGGCTACACCTTC
TRBJ2-1	-	-	TRBV5-1	CASSPGTYGQFF	TGCGCCAGCAGCCCGGGGACATACGGGCAGTTCTTC
TRBJ2-5	once	-	TRBV23-1	CASSQSGRIAETQYF	TGCGCCAGCAGTCAATCGGGGAGGATAGCAGAGACCCAGTACTTC
TRBJ1-1	many	-	TRBV29-1	CSVPGHTEAFF	TGCAGCGTACCAGGCCACACTGAAGCTTTCTTT
TRBJ2-7	-	-	TRBV12-3/TRBV12-4	CASSSQPAYEQYF	TGTGCCAGCAGTTCCCAGCCGGCCTACGAGCAGTACTTC
TRBJ2-1	-	TRBD2	TRBV20-1	CSARISGSLNEQFF	TGCAGTGCTAGAATTAGCGGGAGCTTGAATGAGCAGTTCTTC
TRBJ2-7	few	TRBD2	TRBV18	CASSPPGLAGEGQYF	TGTGCCAGCTCACCCCCGGGACTAGCGGGAGAAGGGCAGTACTTC
TRBJ1-6	-	-	TRBV30	CAWSVQGRSPLHF	TGTGCCTGGAGTGTACAGGGAAGATCACCCCTCCACTTT
TRBJ2-1	few	-	TRBV20-1	CSASRGPQDEQFF	TGCAGTGCTAGTAGAGGTCCACAAGATGAGCAGTTCTTC
TRBJ2-4	few	-	TRBV7-2	CASSSTVRGKNIQYF	TGTGCCAGCAGCTCGACGGTGAGAGGCAAAAACATTCAGTACTTC
TRBJ2-7	-	-	TRBV3-1	CASSPGYPGEQYF	TGTGCCAGCAGCCCGGGCTACCCAGGAGAGCAGTACTTC
TRBJ2-5	few	TRBD1	TRBV20-1	CSAHRGAETQYF	TGCAGTGCTCACAGGGGAGCAGAGACCCAGTACTTC
TRBJ1-1	many	-	TRBV30	CAWRSGLSTEAFF	TGTGCCTGGAGATCGGGACTGAGCACTGAAGCTTTCTTT
TRBJ2-1	few	TRBD1	TRBV27	CASSFLGQNNEQFF	TGTGCCAGCAGTTTCCTGGGACAGAACAATGAGCAGTTCTTC
TRBJ2-4	-	TRBD2	TRBV6-1	CASTDGTSGLAKNIQYF	TGTGCCAGCACGGACGGGACTAGCGGTCTAGCCAAAAACATTCAGTACTTC
TRBJ1-1	few	-	TRBV5-4	CASSLGRGGEAFF	TGTGCCAGCAGCCTTGGACGGGGAGGTGAAGCTTTCTTT
TRBJ2-2	few	TRBD1	TRBV27	CASSRPRYTGGDYTGELFF	TGTGCCAGCAGCCGACCACGATACACAGGGGGAGATTACACCGGGGAGCTGTTTTTT
TRBJ1-5	few	-	TRBV12-3/TRBV12-4	CASSFGGDDQPQHF	TGTGCCAGCAGTTTTGGGGGCGATGATCAGCCCCAGCATTTT